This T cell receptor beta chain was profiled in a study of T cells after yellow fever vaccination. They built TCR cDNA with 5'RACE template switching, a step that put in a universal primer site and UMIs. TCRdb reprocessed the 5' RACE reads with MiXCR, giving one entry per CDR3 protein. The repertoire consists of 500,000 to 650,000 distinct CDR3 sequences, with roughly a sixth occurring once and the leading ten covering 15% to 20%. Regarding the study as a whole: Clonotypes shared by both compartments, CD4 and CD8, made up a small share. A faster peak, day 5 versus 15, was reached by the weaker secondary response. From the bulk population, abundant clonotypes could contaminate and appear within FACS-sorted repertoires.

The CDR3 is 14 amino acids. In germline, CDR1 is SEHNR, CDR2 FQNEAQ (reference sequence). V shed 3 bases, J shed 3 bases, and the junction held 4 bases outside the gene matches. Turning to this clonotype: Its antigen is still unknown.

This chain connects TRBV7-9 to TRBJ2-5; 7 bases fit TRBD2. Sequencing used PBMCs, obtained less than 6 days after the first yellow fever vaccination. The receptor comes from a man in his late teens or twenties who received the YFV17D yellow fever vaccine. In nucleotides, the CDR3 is TGTGCCAGCAGCTTCCACCTAGCGGAAGAGACCCAGTACTTC. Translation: CASSFHLAEETQYF. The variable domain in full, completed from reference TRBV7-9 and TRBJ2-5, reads DTGVSQNPRHKITKRGQNVTFRCDPISEHNRLYWYRQTLGQGPEFLTYFQNEAQLEKSRLLSDRFSAERPKGSFSTLEIQRTEQGDSAMYLCASSFHLAEETQYFGPGTRLLVL.